This T cell receptor (beta chain) was identified during a study of T cell repertoires in cytomegalovirus infection. For the study at large: CMV epitopes used comprised recently identified HLA-C-restricted ones and well-studied HLA-B-restricted ones. Study results and limitations: Within the response measured ex vivo, HLA-C-restricted CMV-specific TCR beta clonotypes were dominant.

TCRdb ran MiXCR on the reads and lists one entry per CDR3 protein. The data contain hundreds of thousands of distinct CDR3 sequences, approximately 32% of them singletons. Between the trimmed V and J ends, which lost 5 bases and 2 bases, there was a span of 10 bases. Germline CDR1 MNHEY, CDR2 SVGAGI. This CDR3 contains 13 residues. With regard to this clonotype: Its matching antigen is unknown.

This chain links TRBV6-5 with TRBJ2-7; D perhaps matches TRBD1 (6 bases). The source of this sequence is a human donor in good health (CMV status not recorded). Some clones in this sample may be carry-over from other donors' samples. The source material was cultured CD8+ T cells from PBMCs, sampled from culture after CMV antigen stimulation. The CDR3 DNA reads as TGTGCCAGCAGTAAGGGGGTTACCTACGAGCAGTACTTC. It specifies CASSKGVTYEQYF.